A selection of T cell receptor beta chains follows, all from one sample in a study of T cell responses to AZD1222 COVID-19 vaccine. The protocol was immunoSEQ multiplex PCR, while the TCRdb copy is restricted to in-frame clones and leaves out a portion. The sample has roughly 76,000 clones, roughly 88% seen once. Specimen: peripheral blood, collected on day 0 of AZD1222 vaccination. The receptor source for this set is an adult in good health. CDR3s include the opening cysteine and the closing phenylalanine or tryptophan. The order of the fields is clone size, V gene, D gene, J gene, CDR3 DNA, CDR3 protein. A D gene is named only where the DNA matches it firmly. Where a row states a size, it is once, few, many or the class of an expanded clone; other rows omit it.

-	TRBV5-6	-	TRBJ1-1	TGTGCCAGCAGCTCTATGACAGGCTATGAAGCTTTCTTT	CASSSMTGYEAFF
few	TRBV9	TRBD1	TRBJ1-2	TGTGCCAGCAGCCACCCCGGGACAGGATATTCTAACTATGGCTACACCTTC	CASSHPGTGYSNYGYTF
-	TRBV5-5	TRBD1	TRBJ2-7	TGTGCCAGCAGCTTCTATGCAGGGGGCTCCTACGAGCAGTACTTC	CASSFYAGGSYEQYF
-	TRBV28	-	TRBJ1-4	TGTGCCAGCGTAGGGCAGTTAGTCGAAAAACTGTTTTTT	CASVGQLVEKLFF
-	TRBV4-3	-	TRBJ1-1	TGCGCCAGCAGCCAAGATATTTCCTTGGGGCTAGGCACTGAAGCTTTCTTT	CASSQDISLGLGTEAFF
-	TRBV20-1	-	TRBJ1-5	TGCAGTGCTAGTCCGGGGTTGGGTAGCAATCAGCCCCAGCATTTT	CSASPGLGSNQPQHF
-	TRBV2	TRBD1	TRBJ2-2	TGTGCCAGCAGTGAACGCGGGGGACAGGGAGTTTACGGGGAGCTGTTTTTT	CASSERGGQGVYGELFF
-	TRBV19	-	TRBJ2-1	TGTGCCAGTAGTCTCGGAGGGTACAATGAGCAGTTCTTC	CASSLGGYNEQFF
-	TRBV27	TRBD2	TRBJ2-3	TGTGCCAGCAGTAGGCGGGGGGCCGCCGGGGATACGCAGTATTTT	CASSRRGAAGDTQYF
-	TRBV7-9	-	TRBJ2-5	TGTGCCAGCAGCTTAGTATCCGGGCAAGAGACCCAGTACTTC	CASSLVSGQETQYF
once	TRBV12-5	-	TRBJ2-4	TGTGCTAGTGGTTTGTGGGTTTGGGGGGCTCTGGCCAAAAACATTCAGTACTTC	CASGLWVWGALAKNIQYF
-	TRBV11-1	TRBD2	TRBJ2-1	TGTGCCAGCAGTTCCTGGACTAGCGGAATCATCGGGGAGCAGTTCTTC	CASSSWTSGIIGEQFF
-	TRBV7-3	-	TRBJ2-3	TGTGCCAGCAGCCAGGGCCACACAGATACGCAGTATTTT	CASSQGHTDTQYF
-	TRBV29-1	-	TRBJ1-3	TGCAGCGTTGTCTCTGGAAACACCATATATTTT	CSVVSGNTIYF
-	TRBV11-3	-	TRBJ2-3	TGTGCCAGCTCTCCGGGCCGAGCATCCACAGATACGCAGTATTTT	CASSPGRASTDTQYF
-	TRBV29-1	TRBD2	TRBJ2-3	TGCAGCGTTCATAGCGGGAGGGCGCAGTATTTT	CSVHSGRAQYF
once	TRBV3-1/TRBV3-2	TRBD1	TRBJ2-3	TGTGCCAGCAGTCGCCGGACAGGGAGTGCAGATACGCAGTATTTT	CASSRRTGSADTQYF
medium-sized	TRBV9	-	TRBJ2-5	TGTGCCAGCAGCGTAGGACCGACCCGTGAGACCCAGTACTTC	CASSVGPTRETQYF
-	TRBV6-2/TRBV6-3	TRBD2	TRBJ2-1	TGTGCCAGCAGCCCGGGACTAGCGGGACGTTACAATGAGCAGTTCTTC	CASSPGLAGRYNEQFF
-	TRBV27	-	TRBJ2-3	TGTGCCAGCAGGGACTTTCCACCGGCCCGCACAGATACGCAGTATTTT	CASRDFPPARTDTQYF
-	TRBV11-2	-	TRBJ1-6	TGTGCCAGCCGTCCGCTACAGGGACTCAATTCACCCCTCCACTTT	CASRPLQGLNSPLHF
-	TRBV5-4	TRBD1	TRBJ2-2	TGTGCCAGCAGCGCTAAGACAGGGGCGAACACCGGGGAGCTGTTTTTT	CASSAKTGANTGELFF
-	TRBV7-9	-	TRBJ2-7	TGTGCCAGCAGCTTAAAGGCCGGTGCAGGCAGTGCCTACGAGCAGTACTTC	CASSLKAGAGSAYEQYF